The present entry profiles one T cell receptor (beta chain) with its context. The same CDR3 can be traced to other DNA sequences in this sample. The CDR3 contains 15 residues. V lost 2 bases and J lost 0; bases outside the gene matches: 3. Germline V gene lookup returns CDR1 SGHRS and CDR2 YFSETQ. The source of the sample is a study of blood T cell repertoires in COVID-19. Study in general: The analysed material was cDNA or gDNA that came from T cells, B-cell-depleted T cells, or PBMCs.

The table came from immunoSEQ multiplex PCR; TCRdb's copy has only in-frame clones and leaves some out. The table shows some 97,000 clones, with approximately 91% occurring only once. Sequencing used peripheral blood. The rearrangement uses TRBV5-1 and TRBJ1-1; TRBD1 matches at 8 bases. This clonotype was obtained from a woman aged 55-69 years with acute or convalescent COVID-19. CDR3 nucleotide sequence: TGCGCCAGCAGCTTAGGGACAGGCATGAACACTGAAGCTTTCTTT. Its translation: CASSLGTGMNTEAFF. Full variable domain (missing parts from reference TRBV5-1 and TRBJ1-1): KAGVTQTPRYLIKTRGQQVTLSCSPISGHRSVSWYQQTPGQGLQFLFEYFSETQRNKGNFPGRFSGRQFSNSRSEMNVSTLELGDSALYLCASSLGTGMNTEAFFGQGTRLTVV.